This T cell receptor (beta chain) came from a study of cytomegalovirus exposure and HLA in healthy donors. Study findings and constraints: Later analysis associated a missense DCLRE1C variant with TCR beta V- and J-gene trimming. Most TCR sequences were rare, but some public TCRs occurred in many donors.

PCR employed 60 Vbeta and 13 Jbeta primers. Clones were read by immunoSEQ multiplex PCR, and TCRdb kept only the in-frame ones, dropping some. This table has 90,000 to 120,000 clones, roughly 82% appearing once. Unrecorded immune exposure was likely among donors, who were nominally healthy when sampled. As regards this clone: The antigen is undetermined.

The TCR comes from a man aged 25 to 40 in good health and CMV-seropositive. Sample: PBMCs.

This chain's CDR3 is CASSFPTSSTDRDEQFF. The CDR3 DNA sequence: TGTGCCAGCAGCTTTCCGACTAGCAGCACCGATCGGGATGAGCAGTTCTTC. This rearrangement joins TRBV7-9 to TRBJ2-1; 7 nucleotides align to TRBD2. The V gene end was trimmed by 3 bases and the J gene end by 8 bases; junction bases not matched to a gene: 16. There are 17 residues in the CDR3. CDR1 is SEHNR, CDR2 FQNEAQ, per germline (reference sequence).